Below, 22 T cell receptor beta chains from the same sample are listed, as sequenced in a study of shared clonotypes between healthy human individuals. Profiling relied on immunoSEQ multiplex PCR, and the TCRdb table lists in-frame clones only, not all of them. The table shows around 1.5 million clones, with nearly 99% occurring only once. The sequenced sample consisted of naive CD4+ T cells sorted from blood. Documented subset: CD45RA+ positively selected. These TCRs come from a man aged 25-45 years in good health.

The V call is TRBV28, the J call TRBJ2-1; TRBD2 matches 10 bases. The V and J ends lost 4 bases and 8 bases, in that order; junction bases with no gene match: 20. CDR3 length equals 19 residues. Germline V lookup: CDR1 MDHEN, CDR2 SYDVKM. The CDR3: CASSSPRLQTSGKWDEQFF. CDR3 sequence (DNA): TGTGCCAGCAGTTCTCCCAGACTTCAAACTAGCGGGAAATGGGATGAGCAGTTCTTC.

The chain has TRBV6-5 and TRBJ2-7; D call uncertain. Germline loops: CDR1 MNHEY, CDR2 SVGAGI. Trimming cost V 0 bases and J 6 bases, with 12 bases left between them. The CDR3 contains 14 residues. CDR3 loop: CASSYSITSREQYF. The CDR3, as DNA: TGTGCCAGCAGTTACTCAATTACGTCTCGCGAGCAGTACTTC.

The V call is TRBV21-1, the J call TRBJ1-5. TRBV21-1 is assigned pseudogene status. This CDR3 contains 19 residues. The CDR3 protein is CASSKGRPSNWQPHQPQHF. In DNA, the CDR3 is TGTGCCAGCAGCAAAGGCAGACCTAGTAACTGGCAGCCCCATCAGCCCCAGCATTTT.

The chain has TRBV25-1 and TRBJ2-7; 9 bases are a match to TRBD1. Germline loops: CDR1 MGHDK, CDR2 SYGVNS. The ends lost 4 bases at V and 4 bases at J; junction bases unmatched: 8. The CDR3 runs to 15 residues. CDR3: CASSAPGQGLYEQYF. DNA for the CDR3: TGTGCCAGCAGTGCACCGGGACAGGGTTTGTACGAGCAGTACTTC.

This chain links TRBV28 with TRBJ2-2, with no clear D. CDR3 length: 15 amino acids. Germline CDR1 is MDHEN and CDR2 is SYDVKM. V was clipped by 7 bases and J by 1 base, with 13 bases between them. DNA for the CDR3: TGTGCCAGCATCCTACACGGTCGGAACACCGGGGAGCTGTTTTTT. Protein product: CASILHGRNTGELFF.

This chain joins TRBV7-2 and TRBJ2-1, with 9 bases aligning to TRBD2. Germline-derived CDR1 and CDR2 are SGHTA and FQGNSA. After removal of 4 bases from V and 8 bases from J, the junction contained 9 bases not matched to a gene. The CDR3 consists of 15 residues. The CDR3 spells CASSSDSGRGDEQFF. CDR3 nucleotide sequence: TGTGCCAGCAGCTCGGATAGCGGGAGAGGTGATGAGCAGTTCTTC. Combining the CDR3 with reference TRBV7-2 and TRBJ2-1 gives the whole variable domain GAGVSQSPSNKVTEKGKDVELRCDPISGHTALYWYRQSLGQGLEFLIYFQGNSAPDKSGLPSDRFSAERTGGSVSTLTIQRTQQEDSAVYLCASSSDSGRGDEQFFGPGTRLTVL.

V is TRBV11-2 and J is TRBJ1-5; D gene unclear. V lost 0 bases, J lost 0 bases, and 3 bases lay in between. The CDR3 is 14 residues long. CDR1 and CDR2 from the germline V gene are SGHAT and FQNNGV. In DNA form, the CDR3 reads TGTGCCAGCAGCTTAGAAAGTAGCAATCAGCCCCAGCATTTT. It codes for CASSLESSNQPQHF.

This sequence joins TRBV28 and TRBJ2-1, with D possibly being TRBD1 or TRBD2 (5 bases each). The CDR3 runs to 17 residues. V was trimmed by 2 bases and J by 5 bases, leaving 19 bases between them. Per the germline V gene, CDR1 is MDHEN and CDR2 is SYDVKM. The CDR3: CASSLGISGTVHNEQFF. The CDR3 nucleotides read TGTGCCAGCAGTTTAGGGATATCCGGGACGGTTCACAATGAGCAGTTCTTC. Together with reference TRBV28 and TRBJ2-1, the CDR3 gives the full variable domain: DVKVTQSSRYLVKRTGEKVFLECVQDMDHENMFWYRQDPGLGLRLIYFSYDVKMKEKGDIPEGYSVSREKKERFSLILESASTNQTSMYLCASSLGISGTVHNEQFFGPGTRLTVL.

The rearrangement uses TRBV5-5 and TRBJ2-7, with unresolved D. V dropped 1 base and J dropped 2 bases, with 10 bases sitting between them. CDR1 is SGHKS and CDR2 is YYEKEE in the germline V gene (reference sequence). The CDR3 is made up of 14 amino acids. In DNA form, the CDR3 reads TGTGCCAGCAGCTTGCATCAGGATCCCTACGAGCAGTACTTC. The encoded protein is CASSLHQDPYEQYF.

The J gene is TRBJ2-7, the V gene TRBV7-2, with 9 bases fitting TRBD2. Unmatched junction bases numbered 12, after V lost 5 bases and J lost 7 bases. Germline CDR1 SGHTA, CDR2 FQGNSA. CDR3 size: 15 residues. Here the CDR3 DNA reads TGTGCCAGCAGCCCCGGGGGGGCGGGAGGGAGGGAGCAGTACTTC. This sequence encodes CASSPGGAGGREQYF.

This clone was counted a single time. This rearrangement joins TRBV27 to TRBJ2-7, with 7 bases matching TRBD1. Germline V gene sequence: CDR1 MNHEY, CDR2 SMNVEV (reference sequence). This CDR3 is built from 14 residues. J was trimmed by 2 bases and V by 5 bases; bases with no gene match: 6. CDR3 nucleotides: TGTGCCAGCAGTACTCCGGGACAGCCCTACGAGCAGTACTTC. Translation gives CASSTPGQPYEQYF.

The CDR3 nucleotides read TGTGCCAGCAATTCCCCTCCCAGTGGAAGCTATGGCTACACCTTC. Translating gives CASNSPPSGSYGYTF. The V gene is TRBV6-1, the J gene TRBJ1-2; D not resolved. This CDR3 has 15 amino acids. Germline V gives CDR1 MNHNS, CDR2 SASEGT. V was shortened by 7 bases and J by 4 bases, with 19 bases between the two germline ends.

The J gene is TRBJ2-3, the V gene TRBV7-3, with 7 bases lining up with TRBD1. This CDR3 has 14 amino acids. From germline, CDR1 is SGHTA and CDR2 FQGTGA. With 2 bases clipped from V and 6 bases from J, the junction kept 5 bases outside the gene matches. This CDR3 reads CASSLDRAADTQYF. The CDR3 coding sequence is TGTGCCAGCAGCTTAGACAGGGCAGCCGATACGCAGTATTTT.

This chain joins TRBV7-2 and TRBJ1-6, with D perhaps TRBD1 (5 bases). This CDR3 is 16 amino acids long. V was pared by 5 bases and J by 10 bases, with 21 bases between. CDR1 and CDR2 from the germline V gene are SGHTA and FQGNSA. The CDR3 DNA reads as TGTGCCAGCAGCCTGATTGGGGTGCAGGGTTCCTCACCCCTCCACTTT. This translates into CASSLIGVQGSSPLHF. Using reference TRBV7-2 and TRBJ1-6 for the parts outside the CDR3, the full variable domain is GAGVSQSPSNKVTEKGKDVELRCDPISGHTALYWYRQSLGQGLEFLIYFQGNSAPDKSGLPSDRFSAERTGGSVSTLTIQRTQQEDSAVYLCASSLIGVQGSSPLHFGNGTRLTVT.

The chain uses TRBV7-6 and TRBJ1-5; D ambiguous. From germline, CDR1 is SGHVS and CDR2 FNYEAQ. V was shortened by 8 bases and J by 3 bases, with 8 bases between the two germline ends. This CDR3 has 12 residues. In DNA form, the CDR3 reads TGTGCCAGCTCGTCGAACAATCAGCCCCAGCATTTT. Protein: CASSSNNQPQHF.

This chain's CDR3 is CASSASGRVNYGYTF. The CDR3, as DNA: TGTGCCAGCAGTGCCTCCGGAAGGGTCAACTATGGCTACACCTTC. V usage is TRBV25-1 and J usage is TRBJ1-2; D gene ambiguous. The CDR3 totals 15 residues. Germline CDR1 reads MGHDK; CDR2 reads SYGVNS. The ends were cut back, 4 bases at V and 2 bases at J, with 14 bases in the middle.

V and J are TRBV5-1 and TRBJ2-3, with 8 bases that match TRBD1. Trimming took 4 bases from V and 0 from J; bases not matched to a gene: 4. CDR1 is SGHRS and CDR2 is YFSETQ in the germline V gene. The CDR3 is 15 amino acids. The CDR3 DNA is TGCGCCAGCAGCAAGACAGGGGCGAGCACAGATACGCAGTATTTT. Its protein is CASSKTGASTDTQYF.

The chain uses TRBV5-5 and TRBJ2-6, with no clear D. There are 17 residues in the CDR3. CDR1 and CDR2 from the germline V gene are SGHKS and YYEKEE (reference sequence). Trimming removed 0 bases at V and 2 bases at J, with 12 bases between. CDR3 DNA sequence: TGTGCCAGCAGCTTGGTCGGGCCCAGGCCTGGGGCCAACGTCCTGACTTTC. It yields the protein CASSLVGPRPGANVLTF.

This rearrangement joins TRBV20-1 to TRBJ1-4, with D hard to call. Germline assignment: CDR1 DFQATT and CDR2 SNEGSKA (reference sequence). The CDR3 is 11 residues long. V lost 5 bases and J 4 bases, leaving 5 bases between the germline ends. The CDR3 protein is CSAPYNEKLFF. The CDR3 region has the DNA TGCAGTGCTCCTTATAATGAAAAACTGTTTTTT.

V gene TRBV5-4 combines with J gene TRBJ2-7; TRBD2 matches at 14 bases. This CDR3 has 16 residues. V was pared by 4 bases and J by 2 bases, with 5 bases of the junction left unmatched. Germline CDR1 reads SGHNT; CDR2 reads YYREEE (reference sequence). DNA for the CDR3: TGTGCCAGCAGCCCCGGGACTAGCGGGAGACCCTACGAGCAGTACTTC. The encoded protein is CASSPGTSGRPYEQYF.

This chain joins TRBV7-2 and TRBJ2-1; D remains ambiguous. V was cut by 1 base and J by 6 bases, with 7 bases left in between. Germline CDR1 is SGHTA and CDR2 is FQGNSA. CDR3 size: 13 residues. The CDR3 DNA sequence: TGTGCCAGCAGCTTAGTTAGCCTCAATGAGCAGTTCTTC. Translating gives CASSLVSLNEQFF.

This clone has only one observation. This sequence joins TRBV25-1 and TRBJ2-1; no clear D. Germline V gene data show CDR1 as MGHDK and CDR2 as SYGVNS. The CDR3 runs 15 residues. Deletions cut 5 bases from V and 0 bases from J, with 11 bases between. The CDR3 sequence: CASSFHLSSYNEQFF. The CDR3 region has the DNA TGTGCCAGCAGTTTTCACTTAAGCTCCTACAATGAGCAGTTCTTC.